The 18 T cell receptor beta chains reported below all come from one sample, sequenced in a study of blood T cell repertoires in COVID-19. Profiling relied on immunoSEQ multiplex PCR, and the TCRdb table lists in-frame clones only, not all of them. The sample lists a few hundred thousand clones; approximately 89% were seen once. Sequencing was carried out using peripheral blood. All receptors come from a woman aged 55-69 years with COVID-19, enrolled during active disease.

V and J are TRBV24-1 and TRBJ2-7; 7 bases agree with TRBD1. Germline V gene sequence: CDR1 KGHDR, CDR2 SFDVKD. J was trimmed by 1 base and V by 9 bases; bases with no gene match: 8. The CDR3 extends over 14 amino acids. This chain's CDR3 is CATSRTGKSYEQYF. The CDR3 DNA reads TGTGCCACCTCCCGGACAGGAAAATCCTACGAGCAGTACTTC.

The chain uses TRBV12-3 or TRBV12-4 and TRBJ1-6; D is unclear. V lost 5 bases, J lost 8 bases, and 10 bases lay in between. The CDR3 contains 13 residues. The CDR3 is CASSTRIDSPLHF. The CDR3 DNA is TGTGCCAGCAGTACTCGCATAGATTCACCCCTCCACTTT.

V usage is TRBV18 and J usage is TRBJ1-6; possibly TRBD1 for D (6 bases). The length of the CDR3 is 14 residues. With 4 bases removed from V and 9 bases from J, the gap between germline ends came to 13 bases. Germline CDR1 reads KGHSH; CDR2 reads LQKENI. CDR3 sequence reads: CASSLGADGSPLHF. In DNA form, the CDR3 reads TGTGCCAGCTCACTGGGGGCGGATGGTTCACCCCTCCACTTT.

V usage is TRBV6-6 and J usage is TRBJ1-3; D not resolved. The CDR3 is 15 residues long. The V and J ends lost 2 bases and 3 bases respectively, with 11 bases between them. Germline-derived CDR1 and CDR2 are MNHNY and SVGAGI (reference sequence). The CDR3 reads CASSYPPGGGNTIYF. The CDR3 nucleotides are TGTGCCAGCAGTTACCCCCCCGGTGGTGGAAACACCATATATTTT.

This clone was seen a single time. This chain connects TRBV28 to TRBJ1-2; 8 nucleotides agree with TRBD1. CDR3 length: 13 amino acids. The V gene's germline CDR1 is MDHEN and CDR2 SYDVKM. With V trimmed by 10 bases and J by 4 bases, 8 bases remained unmatched. The CDR3 region is CATLRGLGYGYTF. The CDR3 coding sequence is TGTGCCACCCTCAGGGGGCTTGGCTATGGCTACACCTTC.

Only a few counts were recorded for this clone. The rearrangement joins TRBV7-9 to TRBJ1-1; D is undetermined. The CDR3 spans 14 residues. Germline V lookup: CDR1 SEHNR, CDR2 FQNEAQ (reference sequence). Trimming cost V 5 bases and J 1 base, with 11 bases left between them. The CDR3 region is CASSPLLWNTEAFF. The CDR3 nucleotides read TGTGCCAGCAGCCCCCTGTTATGGAACACTGAAGCTTTCTTT.

The chain is built from TRBV9 and TRBJ1-1; 10 bases align to TRBD1. The CDR3 has 15 amino acids. Germline assignment: CDR1 SGDLS and CDR2 YYNGEE. V dropped 2 bases and J dropped 3; count of bases not matched to a gene: 4. The CDR3 nucleotides read TGTGCCAGCAGCGTCGGGACAGGGGTGGACACTGAAGCTTTCTTT. This gives the protein CASSVGTGVDTEAFF.

V and J are TRBV28 and TRBJ1-1; a possible D gene is TRBD1 (5 bases). The V and J ends lost 8 bases and 4 bases respectively, with 20 bases between them. The CDR3 consists of 15 residues. Germline CDR1 and CDR2: MDHEN and SYDVKM. CDR3 amino acids: CASGSGGTGITEAFF. The CDR3 nucleotides read TGTGCCAGCGGGTCGGGGGGAACGGGAATCACTGAAGCTTTCTTT.

The chain combines TRBV7-3 with TRBJ2-3, with TRBD2 identical over 8 bases. Germline V gene data show CDR1 as SGHTA and CDR2 as FQGTGA. J lost 6 bases, V lost 2 bases, and 7 bases had no gene match. The CDR3 spans 15 residues. The DNA for the CDR3 is TGTGCCAGCAGCTTATATTCGGGGGGGTCGGATACGCAGTATTTT. Its protein product is CASSLYSGGSDTQYF.

CDR3 DNA: TGTGCCAGCAGTGGGGGGCAGGGGGGAAGGGCCCTCCACTTT. It encodes CASSGGQGGRALHF. The chain uses TRBV2 and TRBJ1-6, with 7 positions matching TRBD1. J was trimmed by 14 bases and V by 4 bases; bases with no gene match: 11. Germline CDR1 and CDR2: SNHLY and FYNNEI. The CDR3 contains 14 residues.

The chain couples TRBV25-1 to TRBJ2-1; 7 bases fit TRBD2. CDR1 MGHDK and CDR2 SYGVNS come from the germline V gene. With 2 bases clipped from V and 15 bases from J, the junction kept 13 bases outside the gene matches. The CDR3 runs 14 residues. CDR3 residues: CASSERLGTMGLFF. The CDR3 coding sequence is TGTGCCAGCAGTGAACGGCTTGGGACTATGGGATTGTTCTTC.

This chain uses TRBV5-1 with TRBJ1-2; 8 nucleotides match TRBD1. Germline assignment: CDR1 SGHRS and CDR2 YFSETQ. With V trimmed by 0 bases and J by 2 bases, 6 bases remained unmatched. The CDR3 has 16 residues. The CDR3 sequence is CASSLGSTGGNYGYTF. The CDR3 DNA follows: TGCGCCAGCAGCTTGGGATCTACAGGGGGAAACTATGGCTACACCTTC.

This clone was found once. The V call is TRBV12-3 or TRBV12-4, the J call TRBJ2-2; tentative D call: TRBD2 (5 bases). The V and J ends lost 11 bases and 6 bases respectively, with 16 bases between them. The CDR3 loop spans 13 amino acids. This chain's CDR3 is CAARRGSAGELFF. CDR3 coding DNA: TGTGCCGCGCGCCGGGGAAGCGCCGGGGAGCTGTTTTTT.

The chain recombines TRBV4-1 with TRBJ1-5; TRBD1 agrees at 7 bases. CDR3 size: 16 residues. In germline, CDR1 is MGHRA, CDR2 YSYEKL. The V and J ends lost 7 bases and 5 bases, in that order; junction bases with no gene match: 14. The CDR3 loop reads CASTLTGVAGDQPQHF. CDR3 bases: TGCGCCAGCACGCTTACAGGGGTTGCCGGAGATCAGCCCCAGCATTTT.

This clone was observed once. The genes are TRBV7-3 and TRBJ2-1; weak D call: TRBD1 (6 bases). The CDR3 runs 15 residues. Trimming shortened V by 4 bases and J by 6 bases, and 16 bases separated the two germline ends. Germline V gene sequence: CDR1 SGHTA, CDR2 FQGTGA. The CDR3 loop is CASSYRPTTGNEQFF. The CDR3 region has the DNA TGTGCCAGCAGCTACCGCCCTACGACAGGCAATGAGCAGTTCTTC.

The CDR3 loop is CASSYASGVGNEQFF. In DNA, the CDR3 is TGTGCCAGCAGTTACGCTAGCGGGGTCGGCAATGAGCAGTTCTTC. This sequence joins TRBV6-5 and TRBJ2-1; 9 bases match TRBD2. This CDR3 has 15 amino acids. V was clipped by 2 bases and J by 6 bases; unmatched bases: 5. CDR1 is MNHEY and CDR2 is SVGAGI in the germline V gene.

This rearrangement joins TRBV19 to TRBJ1-1; D is perhaps TRBD1 (6 bases). The CDR3 has 13 residues. V was pared by 3 bases and J by 10 bases, with 15 bases between. The germline gives CDR1 LNHDA, CDR2 SQIVND (reference sequence). For the CDR3, the DNA is TGTGCCAGTAGTATCCTCAGGGACAAGGTAGCTTTCTTT. Protein sequence: CASSILRDKVAFF.

CDR3 region: CASSRGSYNEQFF. CDR3 nucleotides: TGTGCCAGCAGTAGGGGCTCCTACAATGAGCAGTTCTTC. The rearrangement links TRBV27 to TRBJ2-1, with D perhaps matching TRBD1 (5 bases). CDR3 length equals 13 residues. V was shortened by 5 bases and J by 0 bases, with 5 bases between the two germline ends. Germline V gene data show CDR1 as MNHEY and CDR2 as SMNVEV (reference sequence).